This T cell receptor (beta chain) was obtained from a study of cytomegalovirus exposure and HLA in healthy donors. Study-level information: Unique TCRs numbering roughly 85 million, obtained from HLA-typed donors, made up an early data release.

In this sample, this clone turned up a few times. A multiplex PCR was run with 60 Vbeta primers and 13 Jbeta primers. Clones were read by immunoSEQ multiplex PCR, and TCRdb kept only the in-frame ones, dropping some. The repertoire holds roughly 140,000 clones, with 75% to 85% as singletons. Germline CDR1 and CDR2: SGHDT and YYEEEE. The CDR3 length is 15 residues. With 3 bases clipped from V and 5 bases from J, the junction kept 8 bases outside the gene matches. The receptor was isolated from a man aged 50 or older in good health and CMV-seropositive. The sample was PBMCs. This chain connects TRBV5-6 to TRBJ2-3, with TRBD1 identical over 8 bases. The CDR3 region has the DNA TGTGCCAGCAGCTCTTCAGGGGGCGCTCAAGATACGCAGTATTTT. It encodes CASSSSGGAQDTQYF.